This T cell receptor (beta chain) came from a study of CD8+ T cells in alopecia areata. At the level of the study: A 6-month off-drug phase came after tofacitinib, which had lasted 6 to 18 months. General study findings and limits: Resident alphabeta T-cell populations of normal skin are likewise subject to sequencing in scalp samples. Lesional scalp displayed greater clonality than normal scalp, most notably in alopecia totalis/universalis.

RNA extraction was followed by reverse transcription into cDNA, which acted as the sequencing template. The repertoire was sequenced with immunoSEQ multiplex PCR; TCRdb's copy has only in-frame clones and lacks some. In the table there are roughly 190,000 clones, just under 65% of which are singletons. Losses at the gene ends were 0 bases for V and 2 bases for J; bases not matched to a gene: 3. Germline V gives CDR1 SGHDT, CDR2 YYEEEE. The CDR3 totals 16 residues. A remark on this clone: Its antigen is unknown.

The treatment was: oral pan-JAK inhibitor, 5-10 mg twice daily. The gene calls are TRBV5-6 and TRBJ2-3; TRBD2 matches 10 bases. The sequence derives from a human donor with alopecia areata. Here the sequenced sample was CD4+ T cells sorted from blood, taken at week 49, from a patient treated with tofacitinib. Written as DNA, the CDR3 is TGTGCCAGCAGCTTGGGTAGCGGGGGGCCCACAGATACGCAGTATTTT. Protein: CASSLGSGGPTDTQYF.